Following are 20 T cell receptor beta chains from one sample sequenced in a study of blood T cell repertoires in COVID-19. The method was immunoSEQ multiplex PCR; TCRdb's version includes in-frame clones alone and lacks a portion of them. The repertoire includes about 55,000 clones, over 75% of them detected once, and about a sixth sits in the top ten. The sample comprised peripheral blood. The receptor set was obtained from a human donor with active COVID-19. The donor label of this sample is uncertain.

CDR3 in DNA: TGTGCCAGCAGCCAGGGGATTGGGGGGGCTCCAGAGACCCAGTACTTC. Its translation: CASSQGIGGAPETQYF. The gene calls are TRBV4-2 and TRBJ2-5; maybe TRBD2 (7 bases). In germline, CDR1 is LGHNA, CDR2 YNFKEQ. The CDR3 has 16 residues. Trimming shortened V by 3 bases and J by 4 bases, and 18 bases separated the two germline ends.

The chain couples TRBV20-1 to TRBJ2-5; D is possibly TRBD1 (5 bases). The CDR3 has 13 amino acids. V shed 3 bases and J shed 4 bases, with 12 bases lying between them. Per germline, CDR1 DFQATT and CDR2 SNEGSKA (reference sequence). As DNA, the CDR3 is TGCAGTGCTAGTTTGGCAGGGCCAGAGACCCAGTACTTC. As protein: CSASLAGPETQYF.

The rearrangement links TRBV4-2 to TRBJ1-4; tentatively, D is TRBD1 (6 bases). Trimming took off 0 bases at V and 5 bases at J, with 13 bases between the two ends. The CDR3 covers 16 residues. CDR1 is LGHNA, CDR2 YNFKEQ, per germline. Written as DNA, the CDR3 is TGTGCCAGCAGCCAAGAGCCGGACAGAGCAAATGAAAAACTGTTTTTT. Translated, it gives CASSQEPDRANEKLFF.

This clone showed up many times. The gene calls are TRBV6-5 and TRBJ2-6; D possibly corresponds to TRBD1 (6 bases). Germline V gene sequence: CDR1 MNHEY, CDR2 SVGAGI. The CDR3 contains 15 residues. V was shortened by 6 bases and J by 0 bases, with 9 bases between the two germline ends. Written as DNA, the CDR3 is TGTGCCAGCAGGACAGGAACCTCTGGGGCCAACGTCCTGACTTTC. It encodes CASRTGTSGANVLTF.

The chain employs TRBV6-5 and TRBJ2-7; 10 bases line up with TRBD1. The J segment lost 9 bases and the V segment lost 4 bases, leaving 6 bases of the junction unmatched. The CDR3 consists of 13 residues. Germline V gene data show CDR1 as MNHEY and CDR2 as SVGAGI. CDR3 sequence (DNA): TGTGCCAGCAGTTCCAGACAGGGGGCGCGGCAGTACTTC. Translating gives CASSSRQGARQYF.

This rearrangement joins TRBV10-3 to TRBJ2-2; D uncertain. The CDR3 is 13 amino acids. V was shortened by 6 bases and J by 1 base, with 6 bases between the two germline ends. The germline CDR1 and CDR2 sequences are ENHRY and SYGVKD. DNA for the CDR3: TGTGCCATCAGAGGCGGGAACACCGGGGAGCTGTTTTTT. Its translation: CAIRGGNTGELFF.

The chain uses TRBV7-2 and TRBJ2-3, with 8 bases identical to TRBD2. The length of the CDR3 is 15 residues. Trimming took 7 bases from V and 2 from J; bases not matched to a gene: 8. Looked up from germline, CDR1 is SGHTA and CDR2 is FQGNSA. CDR3 sequence: CASTPAGGNTDTQYF. CDR3 DNA sequence: TGTGCCAGCACCCCTGCGGGGGGAAACACAGATACGCAGTATTTT.

The table lists this clone with a count of one. The genes are TRBV7-2 and TRBJ1-1; tentatively, D is TRBD1 (5 bases). CDR1 is SGHTA, CDR2 FQGNSA, per germline. The CDR3 is 12 amino acids. Trimming removed 6 bases at V and 7 bases at J, with 12 bases between. Here the CDR3 reads CASSIKGYEAFF. The CDR3 nucleotides read TGTGCCAGCAGTATTAAGGGGTATGAAGCTTTCTTT.

This rearrangement joins TRBV6-2 or TRBV6-3 to TRBJ2-3, with TRBD2 matching 8 bases. The germline gives CDR1 MNHEY, CDR2 SVGEGT. The CDR3 runs 13 residues. V lost 6 bases, J lost 6 bases, and 5 bases stayed unmatched. CDR3 region: CASSRGGGDTQYF. The CDR3 coding sequence is TGTGCCAGCAGCCGGGGGGGTGGGGATACGCAGTATTTT.

The chain has TRBV6-6 and TRBJ2-7; a possible D gene is TRBD2 (6 bases). CDR3 length equals 16 residues. The V and J ends lost 4 bases and 4 bases respectively, with 20 bases between them. The germline gives CDR1 MNHNY, CDR2 SVGAGI (reference sequence). The CDR3 spells CASSSEGSGFSYEQYF. CDR3 DNA: TGTGCCAGCAGTTCCGAGGGGAGCGGGTTTTCTTACGAGCAGTACTTC.

The chain employs TRBV7-9 and TRBJ2-1, with 10 bases fitting TRBD1. The V segment lost 1 base and the J segment 8 bases; nucleotides outside the gene matches: 5. CDR3 length: 15 residues. Germline CDR1 and CDR2: SEHNR and FQNEAQ (reference sequence). The CDR3 here is CASSLVGTGDHEQFF. CDR3 sequence (DNA): TGTGCCAGCAGCTTAGTGGGGACAGGGGATCATGAGCAGTTCTTC.

In its sample, this clone was seen once. Additional DNA sequences in this sample encode the identical CDR3. The J gene is TRBJ1-5, the V gene TRBV19, with D possibly being TRBD1 (6 bases). V lost 4 bases, J lost 0 bases, and 7 bases lay in between. There are 14 residues in the CDR3. The germline V gene has CDR1 LNHDA and CDR2 SQIVND (reference sequence). Here the CDR3 reads CASSNRDSNQPQHF. As DNA, the CDR3 is TGTGCCAGTAGTAACAGGGATAGCAATCAGCCCCAGCATTTT.

This chain links TRBV4-1 with TRBJ1-2; 10 bases line up with TRBD1. CDR3 length: 17 amino acids. Germline trimming cut 0 bases from V and 5 bases from J; bases unmatched to any gene: 9. Germline V lookup: CDR1 MGHRA, CDR2 YSYEKL. The CDR3 DNA is TGCGCCAGCAGCCAAGATGCCTCCGGACAGGGGGGATATGGCTACACCTTC. This sequence encodes CASSQDASGQGGYGYTF.

The chain is built from TRBV4-3 and TRBJ1-2; D is perhaps TRBD1 (6 bases). The CDR3 consists of 15 residues. The germline CDR1 and CDR2 sequences are LGHNA and YSLEER. Trimming pared 1 base from V and 7 bases from J, leaving 16 bases between. The CDR3 reads CASSQGGGSTFGYTF. CDR3 nucleotides: TGCGCCAGCAGCCAAGGGGGGGGCAGTACGTTTGGCTACACCTTC.

The CDR3 region is CASSALGTAKDNEQFF. The CDR3 DNA is TGTGCCAGCAGCGCACTCGGGACAGCCAAAGACAATGAGCAGTTCTTC. The V call is TRBV7-3, the J call TRBJ2-1; the match to TRBD1 covers 7 bases. Germline CDR1 reads SGHTA; CDR2 reads FQGTGA. The CDR3 runs 16 residues. The junction had 12 bases not matched to a gene; V was cut back by 5 bases and J by 5 bases.

V gene TRBV5-8 combines with J gene TRBJ2-3; D remains unclear. There are 12 residues in the CDR3. CDR1 is SGHTS, CDR2 YDEGEE, per germline. Trimming took 5 bases from V and 4 from J, leaving 8 bases between them. CDR3 DNA: TGTGCCAGCAGTCGTCGGGCAGATACGCAGTATTTT. This gives the protein CASSRRADTQYF.

The chain employs TRBV10-3 and TRBJ2-7, with D possibly matching TRBD2 (5 bases). Deletions cut 0 bases from V and 5 bases from J, with 5 bases between. Germline CDR1 ENHRY, CDR2 SYGVKD. The CDR3 runs 12 residues. This CDR3 is CAISESRDEQYF. Here the CDR3 DNA reads TGTGCCATCAGTGAGTCGAGGGACGAGCAGTACTTC.

The gene calls are TRBV7-9 and TRBJ2-1; 9 positions agree with TRBD1. The CDR3 is 15 amino acids. Germline lookup yields CDR1 SEHNR and CDR2 FQNEAQ (reference sequence). After removal of 1 base from V and 4 bases from J, the junction contained 2 bases not matched to a gene. As DNA, the CDR3 is TGTGCCAGCAGCTTAGAGGGGACAGGGTACAATGAGCAGTTCTTC. It encodes CASSLEGTGYNEQFF.

This chain uses TRBV12-5 with TRBJ1-2; 8 bases line up with TRBD1. Germline V lookup: CDR1 LGHNT, CDR2 FRNRAP. The trim removed 2 bases at V and 8 bases at J, leaving 4 bases unmatched. The CDR3 sequence is 13 residues long. CDR3 in DNA: TGTGCTAGTGGTTTGTACCGGGACAGGGGCTACACCTTC. It specifies CASGLYRDRGYTF.

This chain uses TRBV18 with TRBJ1-2, with 7 bases lining up with TRBD1. Losses at the gene ends were 3 bases for V and 3 bases for J; bases not matched to a gene: 7. This CDR3 has 15 residues. Germline V CDR1 and CDR2: KGHSH, LQKENI. The CDR3 DNA is TGTGCCAGCTCACCGACAGGGCAGGGCCACTATGGCTACACCTTC. Its protein product is CASSPTGQGHYGYTF.